This passage covers 29 T cell receptor beta chains from one sample sequenced in a study of blood T cells in healthy people across ages. Using a J-beta primer mix together with a sample-barcoded 5' primer, a second PCR was run for roughly 6 to 12 cycles. Each CDR3 protein is one row after TCRdb ran MiXCR on the 5' RACE reads. The data contain hundreds of thousands of distinct CDR3 sequences, about 30% of them singletons. Sequencing was carried out using blood. The receptor set was obtained from a woman older than 75 in good health.

This clonotype was counted only a few times. The chain recombines TRBV6-5 with TRBJ1-1; D unclear. The CDR3 runs 16 residues. V lost 0 bases, J lost 3 bases, and 14 bases lay in between. Germline lookup yields CDR1 MNHEY and CDR2 SVGAGI. The CDR3 sequence is CASSYSGRRGYTEAFF. CDR3 bases: TGTGCCAGCAGTTACTCGGGCAGGCGAGGTTACACTGAAGCTTTCTTT.

Many counts were recorded for this clonotype. This sequence joins TRBV7-2 and TRBJ2-7; 8 bases are a match to TRBD2. Germline CDR1 is SGHTA and CDR2 is FQGNSA. Losses at the gene ends were 3 bases for V and 7 bases for J; bases not matched to a gene: 5. The CDR3 loop spans 13 amino acids. The CDR3 DNA is TGTGCCAGCAGCTTCCGGAGCGGGGGAGAGCAGTACTTC. Its protein is CASSFRSGGEQYF.

This chain joins TRBV5-1 and TRBJ2-7; 10 bases align to TRBD2. The V gene's germline CDR1 is SGHRS and CDR2 YFSETQ. V trimming: 0 bases; J trimming: 7 bases; junction bases outside the gene matches: 7. The CDR3 is 15 amino acids. This CDR3 is CASSLGTSGLDEQYF. The CDR3 DNA reads TGCGCCAGCAGCTTGGGGACTAGCGGTCTGGATGAGCAGTACTTC. Variable domain in full (rest from reference TRBV5-1 and TRBJ2-7): KAGVTQTPRYLIKTRGQQVTLSCSPISGHRSVSWYQQTPGQGLQFLFEYFSETQRNKGNFPGRFSGRQFSNSRSEMNVSTLELGDSALYLCASSLGTSGLDEQYFGPGTRLTVT.

This clonotype was detected many times. The chain combines TRBV6-6 with TRBJ1-6, with D tentatively TRBD1 (5 bases). Germline V gene data show CDR1 as MNHNY and CDR2 as SVGAGI (reference sequence). The CDR3 contains 12 residues. Trimming removed 6 bases at V and 7 bases at J, with 7 bases between. The CDR3 DNA is TGTGCCAGCAGCGGGGCGAATTCACCCCTCCACTTT. This encodes CASSGANSPLHF.

The chain employs TRBV5-6 and TRBJ1-1; D not resolved. The CDR3 length is 15 residues. Germline V lookup: CDR1 SGHDT, CDR2 YYEEEE. Trimming took 4 bases from V and 0 from J, leaving 13 bases between them. For the CDR3, the DNA is TGTGCCAGCAGCGGGTTGGGAGCTATGAACACTGAAGCTTTCTTT. Its translation: CASSGLGAMNTEAFF.

This clonotype was seen only a few times. A much larger clone sits a single nucleotide away, making a read error possible. V is TRBV20-1 and J is TRBJ2-6, with a possible D match to TRBD1 (5 bases). CDR1 and CDR2 (germline): DFQATT, SNEGSKA (reference sequence). The CDR3 extends over 17 amino acids. The CDR3 nucleotides are TGCAGTGCTAACCACCGACAGCAACCCTCTGGGGCCAACGTCCGGACTTTC. As protein: CSANHRQQPSGANVRTF.

This clonotype came up many times. Germline and junction disagree at one end, which may indicate a read error. The rearrangement joins TRBV27 to TRBJ2-7, with 7 bases matching TRBD2. The CDR3 loop spans 14 amino acids. Germline V gene data show CDR1 as MNHEY and CDR2 as SMNVEV (reference sequence). Written as DNA, the CDR3 is TGTGCCAGCAGCTTATTCGGGAGGCAGGACGAGCAGTACTTC. Its protein is CASSLFGRQDEQYF.

This sequence joins TRBV7-2 and TRBJ2-5; D perhaps matches TRBD1 (5 bases). The J call may be wrong; the DNA end is better matched by TRBJ2-7. The CDR3 runs 15 residues. Germline V gene lookup returns CDR1 SGHTA and CDR2 FQGNSA. CDR3 residues: CTSSPRQMSSYEQYF. The CDR3 DNA is TGTACCAGCAGCCCTCGACAGATGTCCTCCTACGAGCAGTACTTC.

The chain combines TRBV30 with TRBJ1-5; D gene unclear. The CDR3 totals 13 residues. From germline, CDR1 is GTSNPN and CDR2 SVGIG (reference sequence). Trimming shortened V by 2 bases and J by 5 bases, and 10 bases separated the two germline ends. CDR3 bases: TGTGCCTGGAGTAAATCGATAGATCAGCCCCAGCATTTT. Its translation is CAWSKSIDQPQHF.

To note about this clonotype: This may come from a read error, since a much larger clone is one base off. CDR3: CASSDGGREQYF. CDR3 bases: TGTGCCAGCAGTGATGGTGGTCGCGAGCAGTACTTC. The rearrangement uses TRBV6-2 or TRBV6-3 and TRBJ2-5, with unresolved D. With the DNA end fitting TRBJ2-7 better, the J assignment may be wrong. This CDR3 contains 12 residues. Germline lookup yields CDR1 MNHEY and CDR2 SVGEGT.

V is TRBV4-1 and J is TRBJ2-6, with D tentatively TRBD1 or TRBD2 (5 bases each). Germline-derived CDR1 and CDR2 are MGHRA and YSYEKL. The V and J ends lost 1 base and 0 bases respectively, with 16 bases between them. This CDR3 has 19 amino acids. CDR3 nucleotide sequence: TGCGCCAGCAGCCAAGCCTTTTCTAAGAGGGGCTCTGGGGCCAACGTCCTGACTTTC. The encoded protein is CASSQAFSKRGSGANVLTF.

This chain links TRBV20-1 with TRBJ2-5; 9 bases line up with TRBD1. Germline V lookup: CDR1 DFQATT, CDR2 SNEGSKA (reference sequence). The trim removed 4 bases at V and 5 bases at J, leaving 2 bases unmatched. The CDR3 runs 12 residues. The chain's CDR3 is CSATGQGETQYF. In DNA, the CDR3 is TGCAGTGCTACCGGACAGGGGGAGACCCAGTACTTC.

This clonotype was counted between two and nine times. The chain carries TRBV28 and TRBJ1-4; D may be TRBD1 (6 bases). Germline V gives CDR1 MDHEN, CDR2 SYDVKM. V gave up 6 bases and J gave up 5 bases, with 19 bases separating them. The CDR3 runs to 16 residues. CDR3 region: CASSLPGTGRNEKLFF. The CDR3 bases are TGTGCCAGCAGCCTACCCGGCACAGGGCGAAATGAAAAACTGTTTTTT.

The chain links TRBV20-1 to TRBJ2-1; D gene unclear. The CDR3 has 17 residues. V lost 0 bases and J 4 bases, leaving 19 bases between the germline ends. Germline loops: CDR1 DFQATT, CDR2 SNEGSKA (reference sequence). The CDR3 sequence is CSARDFRLGEEYNEQFF. The CDR3 DNA reads TGCAGTGCTAGAGATTTCCGGCTGGGTGAGGAATACAATGAGCAGTTCTTC.

About this clonotype: This may stem from a read error, because a much larger clone lies one nucleotide away. The rearrangement uses TRBV7-2 and TRBJ2-3, with 9 bases fitting TRBD2. Germline assignment: CDR1 SGHTA and CDR2 FQGNSA. The CDR3 length is 15 residues. The CDR3 loop reads CACSILAGNTDTQYF. Written as DNA, the CDR3 is TGTGCCTGCAGTATCCTAGCGGGGAACACAGATACGCAGTATTTT.

At least ten counts were recorded for this clonotype. V gene TRBV5-1 combines with J gene TRBJ2-3; possibly TRBD1 or TRBD2 for D (5 bases each). Trimming left V 5 bases short and J 5 bases short, with 18 bases between. This CDR3 region has 15 residues. From germline, CDR1 is SGHRS and CDR2 YFSETQ. The chain's CDR3 is CASRRLEGMLDTQYF. The CDR3, as DNA: TGCGCCAGCAGACGGCTAGAGGGGATGTTAGATACGCAGTATTTT.

This clonotype was detected ten times or more. The J gene is TRBJ2-1, the V gene TRBV4-1; D is perhaps TRBD1 (5 bases). The V end was cut by 0 bases, the J end by 9 bases, with 12 bases between. The germline V gene encodes CDR1 MGHRA and CDR2 YSYEKL. This CDR3 is built from 14 residues. CDR3 amino acids: CASSQDTGNSEQFF. The CDR3 DNA reads TGCGCCAGCAGCCAAGACACAGGCAATTCTGAGCAGTTCTTC.

The chain has TRBV28 and TRBJ1-1; D is undetermined. CDR1 is MDHEN and CDR2 is SYDVKM in the germline V gene. The CDR3 is 15 residues long. V was shortened by 2 bases and J by 6 bases, with 16 bases between the two germline ends. CDR3 in DNA: TGTGCCAGCAGTTTAGGAGGTCGACCCTGGGCTGAAGCTTTCTTT. Its protein is CASSLGGRPWAEAFF.

This chain uses TRBV7-3 with TRBJ2-3; 12 bases agree with TRBD2. V trimming: 4 bases; J trimming: 9 bases; junction bases outside the gene matches: 11. The CDR3 is made up of 16 amino acids. CDR1 SGHTA and CDR2 FQGTGA come from the germline V gene. The CDR3 DNA reads TGTGCCAGCAGCTCCGTGGGACTAGCGGGCCCCAGGACGCAGTATTTT. It codes for CASSSVGLAGPRTQYF.

This clonotype was seen repeatedly, ten times or more. The chain carries TRBV28 and TRBJ2-7; 8 bases match TRBD2. J was trimmed by 5 bases and V by 6 bases; bases with no gene match: 9. CDR1 and CDR2 (germline): MDHEN, SYDVKM. The CDR3 extends over 14 amino acids. CDR3 nucleotide sequence: TGTGCCAGCAGCCCCTCCGGGGGGGCGGACGAGCAGTACTTC. Translation gives CASSPSGGADEQYF.

This clonotype was recorded at least ten times. The rearrangement links TRBV5-4 to TRBJ2-5, with TRBD1 as a possible D gene (6 bases). V gave up 4 bases and J gave up 1 base, with 11 bases separating them. This CDR3 contains 14 residues. Germline CDR1 reads SGHNT; CDR2 reads YYREEE (reference sequence). This chain's CDR3 is CASSPGHRQETQYF. The CDR3 bases are TGTGCCAGCAGCCCGGGACACCGCCAAGAGACCCAGTACTTC.

Only one count was recorded for this clonotype. One end of the junction is discordant with germline, which a read error may explain. The chain has TRBV19 and TRBJ2-2, with 9 bases identical to TRBD2. The CDR3 consists of 15 residues. CDR1 is LNHDA, CDR2 SQIVND, per germline (reference sequence). The CDR3 here is CACSTIAGAPGELFF. CDR3 in DNA: TGTGCCTGTAGTACCATAGCGGGGGCGCCCGGGGAGCTGTTTTTT.

This clonotype was seen many times. The V gene is TRBV13, the J gene TRBJ1-2; TRBD1 is a possible D gene (6 bases). V lost 5 bases and J lost 1, with 11 bases in between. This CDR3 is built from 14 residues. CDR1 and CDR2 from the germline V gene are PRHDT and FYEKMQ (reference sequence). The CDR3 nucleotides are TGTGCCAGCAGCGCTGGACAGTATAACTATGGCTACACCTTC. Translating it yields CASSAGQYNYGYTF. Filled out from reference TRBV13 and TRBJ1-2, the complete variable domain reads AAGVIQSPRHLIKEKRETATLKCYPIPRHDTVYWYQQGPGQDPQFLISFYEKMQSDKGSIPDRFSAQQFSDYHSELNMSSLELGDSALYFCASSAGQYNYGYTFGSGTRLTVV.

Comment on this clonotype: Given a much more abundant clone one base away, this may be a read error. The gene calls are TRBV20-1 and TRBJ2-3, with 12 bases aligning to TRBD2. Looked up from germline, CDR1 is DFQATT and CDR2 is SNEGSKA (reference sequence). The CDR3 length is 14 residues. The J segment lost 8 bases and the V segment lost 6 bases, leaving 9 bases of the junction unmatched. CDR3 nucleotides: TGCAGTGCGCCGACTAGCGGGGGAAGAGGTACGCAGTATTTT. It codes for CSAPTSGGRGTQYF.

Details on this clonotype: This may come from a read error, since a much larger clone is one base off. The genes are TRBV4-3 and TRBJ2-2; a weak D match, TRBD1 (6 bases). The CDR3 sequence is 12 residues long. CDR1 LGHNA and CDR2 YSLEER come from the germline V gene. This CDR3 reads CVSSTGTGELFF. CDR3 nucleotide sequence: TGCGTCAGCAGCACAGGGACCGGGGAGCTGTTTTTT.

This clonotype has only a few counts. This chain joins TRBV29-1 and TRBJ1-1, with TRBD1 matching 7 bases. V shed 6 bases, J shed 0 bases, and the junction held 7 bases outside the gene matches. CDR3 length equals 14 residues. Germline V gene lookup returns CDR1 SQVTM and CDR2 ANQGSEA. As DNA, the CDR3 is TGCAGCGTCCGACAGGGACCCATGAACACTGAAGCTTTCTTT. Translation: CSVRQGPMNTEAFF.

This chain joins TRBV3-1 and TRBJ2-2, with 10 nucleotides matching TRBD2. This CDR3 has 15 residues. Germline lookup yields CDR1 LGHDT and CDR2 YNNKEL (reference sequence). Germline trimming cut 3 bases from V and 7 bases from J; bases unmatched to any gene: 5. The CDR3 spells CASSQGTSDGGELFF. The CDR3 coding sequence is TGTGCCAGCAGCCAGGGGACTAGCGACGGCGGGGAGCTGTTTTTT.

The sample holds many counts of this clonotype. The gene calls are TRBV11-2 and TRBJ2-5; D unclear. The V and J ends lost 5 bases and 4 bases respectively, with 11 bases between them. Germline CDR1 reads SGHAT; CDR2 reads FQNNGV. This CDR3 spans 13 amino acids. CDR3 amino acids: CASSGGLLETQYF. CDR3 bases: TGTGCCAGCAGCGGCGGCCTACTAGAGACCCAGTACTTC.

This clonotype has ten or more counts. The V gene is TRBV7-9, the J gene TRBJ2-4; TRBD1 matches 11 bases. The CDR3 contains 14 residues. V lost 3 bases, J lost 7 bases, and 2 bases stayed unmatched. From germline, CDR1 is SEHNR and CDR2 FQNEAQ (reference sequence). The DNA of the CDR3 is TGTGCCAGCAGCTTTGGACAGGGGGCGAACATTCAGTACTTC. It translates to CASSFGQGANIQYF.